Sequencing of this T cell receptor (beta chain) was carried out in a study of blood T cell repertoires in COVID-19. In the study overall: Acute and convalescent COVID-19 specimens originated in the United States, Italy and Spain. PBMCs, B-cell-depleted T cells, or T cells provided the cDNA or gDNA that made up the material.

The method was immunoSEQ multiplex PCR; TCRdb's version includes in-frame clones alone and lacks a portion of them. The profile shows more than 250,000 clones, around 83% of them singletons. This CDR3 contains 13 residues. The ends were cut back, 5 bases at V and 7 bases at J, with 14 bases in the middle. The germline V gene encodes CDR1 SEHNR and CDR2 FQNEAQ (reference sequence). This rearrangement joins TRBV7-9 to TRBJ1-2; weak D call: TRBD1 (5 bases). The TCR sequence derives from a man aged 18 to 29 with active or convalescent COVID-19. Sequencing was done on a sample of peripheral blood. The CDR3 here is CASSPGTQTGYTF. The CDR3 DNA follows: TGTGCCAGCAGCCCCGGGACTCAGACTGGCTACACCTTC.